Here is one T cell receptor (beta chain) with its context. The specificity of this receptor is unknown. Base quality data are lacking; no much larger clone is found one base away. The entry originates in a study of T cell responses to AZD1222 COVID-19 vaccine (dated by TCRdb to the early 2020s). About the study as a whole: AZD1222 recipients with second doses at about 4 weeks or about 12 weeks were pooled, because spike-specific TCR depth and breadth did not differ between schedules. A total of more than 230 trial participants underwent TCR sequencing, of whom 200 to 220 had received two doses of AZD1222 and 26 had received two doses of the MenACWY control vaccine. Trial participants were enrolled into age subgroups of 18-55, 56-69 and 70-plus years, which contained around 150, 29 and 61 TCR-sequenced participants, respectively. What the research found in general, with its limitations: Because no samples from the day 14 peak response were available, repertoires could be characterized only after the peak T cell response. Conclusions about previously exposed vaccinees are limited, since just a handful of AZD1222 recipients were seropositive for SARS-CoV-2 at baseline. In the small 56-69-year group, the increase in depth fell short of significance, most likely because of low power. Most participants were white British and females outnumbered males, and the authors suggested that clonal diversity may have been underestimated. After two AZD1222 doses, spike-specific TCR breadth and depth were significantly higher than at day 0 and than in MenACWY recipients. Epitopes outside the regions mutated in the B.1.351 and B.1.1.7 variants were reportedly recognized by nearly half of the unique spike-specific TCRs. The vaccine-associated CD4 TCRs covered the entire spike protein, and the dominant responses fell in regions 160-218 and 743-854.

The time point label here, explained by the study, means: baseline before first vaccination. Vaccinee samples came from UK trials COV001 and COV002, including a single-blind randomized controlled phase 2/3 trial of AZD1222 (ChAdOx1 nCoV-19) in healthy adults. For TCRbeta chain sequencing, PBMC samples from trial participants were taken at day 0 and at day 28 after the second dose. The CDR3 regions of human TCRbeta chains were analyzed by immunosequencing. In the authors' own workflow: Repertoire TCRs were checked for matches against a reference library of SARS-CoV-2-specific TCRs that had been generated using the MIRA antigen-specificity platform. Breadth was defined as the fraction of unique TCRs that were SARS-CoV-2-associated, and depth was defined as the fraction of total T cells that were SARS-CoV-2-associated. Each spike-specific TCR was assigned to its reactive spike region and to a CD4 or CD8 class using the MIRA data. Log10-transformed breadth and depth values were compared by one-way ANOVA with Sidak's multiple comparisons tests. Imported from immuneACCESS, the table was reduced by TCRdb to in-frame sequences with V and J called. These copies leave out some clones; in studies compared against another copy, an unresolved V gene accounts for under half, and the cause of the remainder is not known. Clone size and the V and J calls come from that table; the DNA yielded D and trimming. The sample has approximately 150,000 clones on record, 90% to 95% of them singletons. The top ten clonotypes cover around 5.4% of the sample.

Clipping removes 1 base from V and 3 bases from J, with 3 as the unmatched junction base count. Based on the germline V gene, the CDR1 and CDR2 sequences are SGHAT and FQNNGV. Reading from cysteine to phenylalanine, the CDR3 counts 15 amino acids. Of the read, only the CDR3 DNA is kept; its 45 bases are in frame from base 1. The source of this sequence is an adult in good health. The sample was peripheral blood, taken on day 0 of AZD1222 vaccination. The sequence is built from TRBV11-2 and TRBJ2-3; a stretch of 8 junction bases matches TRBD2. The DNA sequence is given as TGTGCCAGCAGCTTAGTGGGACTAGTGACAGATACGCAGTATTTT. Its protein product is CASSLVGLVTDTQYF.